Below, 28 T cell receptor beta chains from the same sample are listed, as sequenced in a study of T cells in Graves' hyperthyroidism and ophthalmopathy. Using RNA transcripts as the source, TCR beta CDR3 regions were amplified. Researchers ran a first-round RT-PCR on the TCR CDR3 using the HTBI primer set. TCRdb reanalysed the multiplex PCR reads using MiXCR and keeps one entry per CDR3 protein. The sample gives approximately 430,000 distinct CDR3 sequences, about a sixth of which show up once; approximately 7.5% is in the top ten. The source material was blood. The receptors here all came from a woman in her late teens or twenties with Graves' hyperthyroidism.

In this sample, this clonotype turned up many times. CDR3: CASSVALGLAGGPMNEQFF. DNA for the CDR3: TGTGCCAGCAGCGTAGCTTTAGGGCTAGCGGGGGGGCCTATGAATGAGCAGTTCTTC. The chain has TRBV9 and TRBJ2-1, with 12 bases fitting TRBD2. V trimming: 0 bases; J trimming: 7 bases; junction bases outside the gene matches: 14. The CDR3 has 19 amino acids. Germline CDR1 reads SGDLS; CDR2 reads YYNGEE.

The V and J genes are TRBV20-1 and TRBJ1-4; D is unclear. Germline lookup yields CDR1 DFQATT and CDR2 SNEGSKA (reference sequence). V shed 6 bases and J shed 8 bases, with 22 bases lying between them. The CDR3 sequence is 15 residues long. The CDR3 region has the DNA TGCAGTGCGGGCGAGAGGCGGGGAGAAGGAGAAAAACTGTTTTTT. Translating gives CSAGERRGEGEKLFF.

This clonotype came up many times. This chain's CDR3 is CRNGLAGRPPYNEQFF. The CDR3 DNA is TGTCGCAACGGACTAGCGGGACGGCCCCCCTACAATGAGCAGTTCTTC. This chain connects TRBV10-3 to TRBJ2-1, with 12 bases lining up with TRBD2. Per germline, CDR1 ENHRY and CDR2 SYGVKD. This CDR3 has 16 amino acids.

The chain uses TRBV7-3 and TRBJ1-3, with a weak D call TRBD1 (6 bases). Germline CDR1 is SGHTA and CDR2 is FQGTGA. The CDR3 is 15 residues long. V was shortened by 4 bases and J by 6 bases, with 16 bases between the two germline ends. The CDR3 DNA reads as TGTGCCAGCAGCTCCTGGACAGAGGGACTAAACACCATATATTTT. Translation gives CASSSWTEGLNTIYF.

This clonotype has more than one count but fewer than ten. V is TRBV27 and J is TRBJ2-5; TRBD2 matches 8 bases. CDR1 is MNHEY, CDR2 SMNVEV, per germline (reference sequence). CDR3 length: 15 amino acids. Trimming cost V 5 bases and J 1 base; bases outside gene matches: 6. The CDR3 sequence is CASSPTGGVQETQYF. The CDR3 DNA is TGTGCCAGCAGTCCCACCGGGGGGGTCCAAGAGACCCAGTACTTC.

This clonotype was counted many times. The CDR3 is CASAARGSYEQYF. As DNA, the CDR3 is TGTGCCAGTGCCGCCCGGGGCTCCTACGAGCAGTACTTC. This chain joins TRBV6-1 and TRBJ2-7, with D possibly TRBD2 on 5 matching bases. The CDR3 totals 13 residues. CDR1 is MNHNS, CDR2 SASEGT, per germline. Trimming removed 9 bases at V and 0 bases at J, with 12 bases between.

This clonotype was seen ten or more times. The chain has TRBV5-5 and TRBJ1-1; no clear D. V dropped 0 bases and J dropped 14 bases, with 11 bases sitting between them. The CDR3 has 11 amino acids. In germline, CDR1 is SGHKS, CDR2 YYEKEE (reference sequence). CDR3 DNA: TGTGCCAGCAGCTTGGGGGCGACTGTGTTCTTT. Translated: CASSLGATVFF. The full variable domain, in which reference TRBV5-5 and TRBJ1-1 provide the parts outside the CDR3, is DAGVTQSPTHLIKTRGQQVTLRCSPISGHKSVSWYQQVLGQGPQFIFQYYEKEERGRGNFPDRFSARQFPNYSSELNVNALLLGDSALYLCASSLGATVFFGQGTRLTVV.

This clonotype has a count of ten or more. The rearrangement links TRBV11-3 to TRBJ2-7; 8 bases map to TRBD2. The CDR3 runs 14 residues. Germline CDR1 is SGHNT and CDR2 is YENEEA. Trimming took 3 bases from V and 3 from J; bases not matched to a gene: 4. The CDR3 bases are TGTGCCAGCAGCTTTAGGAGCGGGAGCTACGAGCAGTACTTC. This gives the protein CASSFRSGSYEQYF.

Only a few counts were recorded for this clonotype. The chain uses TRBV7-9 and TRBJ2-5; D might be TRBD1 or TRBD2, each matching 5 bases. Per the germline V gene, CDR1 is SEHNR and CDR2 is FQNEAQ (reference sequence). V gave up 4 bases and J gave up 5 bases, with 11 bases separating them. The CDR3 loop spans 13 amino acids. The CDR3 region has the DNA TGTGCCAGCAGCTGGGGGAGCTGGGAGACCCAGTACTTC. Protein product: CASSWGSWETQYF.

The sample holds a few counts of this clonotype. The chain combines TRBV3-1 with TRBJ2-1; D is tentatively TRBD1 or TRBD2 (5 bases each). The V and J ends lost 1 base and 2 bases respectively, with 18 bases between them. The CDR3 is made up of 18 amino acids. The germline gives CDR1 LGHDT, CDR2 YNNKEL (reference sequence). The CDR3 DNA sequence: TGTGCCAGCAGCCAAGGGACTGGGGGAAAGGCCACCTACAATGAGCAGTTCTTC. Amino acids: CASSQGTGGKATYNEQFF.

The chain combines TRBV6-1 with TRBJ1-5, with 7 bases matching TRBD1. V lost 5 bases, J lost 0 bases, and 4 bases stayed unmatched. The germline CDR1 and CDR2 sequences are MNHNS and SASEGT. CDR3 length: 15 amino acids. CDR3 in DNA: TGTGCCAGCAGTCGAGACAGGGCTAGCAATCAGCCCCAGCATTTT. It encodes CASSRDRASNQPQHF.

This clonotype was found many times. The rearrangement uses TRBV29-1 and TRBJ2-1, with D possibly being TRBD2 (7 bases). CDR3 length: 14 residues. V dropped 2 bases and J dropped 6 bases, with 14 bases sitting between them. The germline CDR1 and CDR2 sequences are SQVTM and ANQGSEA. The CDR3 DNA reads TGCAGCGTTGAAAGAGGCGGGGGCCCCAATGAGCAGTTCTTC. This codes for CSVERGGGPNEQFF.

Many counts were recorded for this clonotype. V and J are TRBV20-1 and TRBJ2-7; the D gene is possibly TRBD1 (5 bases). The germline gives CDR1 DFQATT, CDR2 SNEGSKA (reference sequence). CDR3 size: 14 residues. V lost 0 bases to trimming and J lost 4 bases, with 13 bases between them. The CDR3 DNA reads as TGCAGTGCTAGAGATCTGGGGCAGGGTTACGAGCAGTACTTC. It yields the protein CSARDLGQGYEQYF.

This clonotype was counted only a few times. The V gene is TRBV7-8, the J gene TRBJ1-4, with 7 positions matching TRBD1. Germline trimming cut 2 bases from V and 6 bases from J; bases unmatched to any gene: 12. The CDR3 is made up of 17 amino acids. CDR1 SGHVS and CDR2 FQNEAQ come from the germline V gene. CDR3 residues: CASSLYVTGKGDEKLFF. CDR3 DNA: TGTGCCAGCAGCTTATACGTGACAGGGAAGGGGGATGAAAAACTGTTTTTT.

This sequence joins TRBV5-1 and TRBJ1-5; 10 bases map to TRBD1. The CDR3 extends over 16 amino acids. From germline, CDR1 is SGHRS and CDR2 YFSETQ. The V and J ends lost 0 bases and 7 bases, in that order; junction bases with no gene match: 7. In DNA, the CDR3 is TGCGCCAGCAGCTTGGGGCCGGGACAGGGGCCGCAGCCCCAGCATTTT. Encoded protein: CASSLGPGQGPQPQHF.

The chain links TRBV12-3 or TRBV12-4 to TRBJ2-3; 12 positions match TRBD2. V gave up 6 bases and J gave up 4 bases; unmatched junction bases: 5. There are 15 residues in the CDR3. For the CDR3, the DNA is TGTGCCAGCAGCCCGGGACTAGCGGGCCCAGATACGCAGTATTTT. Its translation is CASSPGLAGPDTQYF.

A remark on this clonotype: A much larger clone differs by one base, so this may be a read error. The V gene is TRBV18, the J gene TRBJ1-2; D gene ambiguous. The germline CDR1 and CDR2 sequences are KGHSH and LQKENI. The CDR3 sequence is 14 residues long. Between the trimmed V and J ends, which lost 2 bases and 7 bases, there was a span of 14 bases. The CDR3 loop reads CASSPREAEGGYTF. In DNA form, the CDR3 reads TGTGCCAGCTCACCAAGGGAGGCGGAGGGTGGCTACACCTTC.

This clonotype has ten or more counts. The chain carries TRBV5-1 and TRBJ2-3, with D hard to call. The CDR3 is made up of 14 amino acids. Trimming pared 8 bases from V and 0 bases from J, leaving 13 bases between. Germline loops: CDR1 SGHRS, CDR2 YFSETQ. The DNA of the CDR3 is TGCGCCAGTAGGAGTTCCCCTAGCACAGATACGCAGTATTTT. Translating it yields CASRSSPSTDTQYF.

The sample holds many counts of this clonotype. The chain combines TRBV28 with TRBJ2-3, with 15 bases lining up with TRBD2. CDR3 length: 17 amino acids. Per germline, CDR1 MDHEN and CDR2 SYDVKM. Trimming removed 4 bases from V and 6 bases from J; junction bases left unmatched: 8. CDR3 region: CASSSHGLAGGPDTQYF. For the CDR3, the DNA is TGTGCCAGCAGTTCACACGGACTAGCGGGGGGGCCGGATACGCAGTATTTT. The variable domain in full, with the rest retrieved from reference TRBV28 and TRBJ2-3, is DVKVTQSSRYLVKRTGEKVFLECVQDMDHENMFWYRQDPGLGLRLIYFSYDVKMKEKGDIPEGYSVSREKKERFSLILESASTNQTSMYLCASSSHGLAGGPDTQYFGPGTRLTVL.

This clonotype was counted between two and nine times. This CDR3 is CASLENTGYSNQPQHF. CDR3 in DNA: TGTGCCAGCCTCGAGAACACGGGCTATAGCAATCAGCCCCAGCATTTT. J is TRBJ1-5 and V is TRBV12-3 or TRBV12-4, with no clear D. This CDR3 contains 16 residues. V was pared by 8 bases and J by 0 bases, with 17 bases between.

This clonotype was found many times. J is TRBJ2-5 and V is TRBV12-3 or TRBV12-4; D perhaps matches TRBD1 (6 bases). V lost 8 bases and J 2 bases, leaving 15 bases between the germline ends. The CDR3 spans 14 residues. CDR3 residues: CASSLEGVQETQYF. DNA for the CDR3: TGTGCCAGCTCCCTAGAGGGGGTTCAAGAGACCCAGTACTTC.

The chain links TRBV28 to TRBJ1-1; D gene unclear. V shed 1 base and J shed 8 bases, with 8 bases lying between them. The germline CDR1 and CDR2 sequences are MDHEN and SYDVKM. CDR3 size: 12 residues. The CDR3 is CASSLSDSEAFF. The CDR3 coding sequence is TGTGCCAGCAGTTTATCGGACTCGGAAGCTTTCTTT.

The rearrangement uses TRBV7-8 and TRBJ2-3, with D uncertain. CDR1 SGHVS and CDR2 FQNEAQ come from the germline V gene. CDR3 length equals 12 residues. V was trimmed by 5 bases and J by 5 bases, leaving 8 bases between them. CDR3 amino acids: CASSHDLDTQYF. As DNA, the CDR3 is TGTGCCAGCAGCCACGACTTAGATACGCAGTATTTT.

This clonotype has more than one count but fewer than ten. The CDR3 loop reads CASSPDMTGGRNTIYF. Here the CDR3 DNA reads TGTGCCAGCTCACCAGATATGACAGGGGGCAGGAACACCATATATTTT. The chain has TRBV18 and TRBJ1-3; 10 bases agree with TRBD1. The junction had 8 bases not matched to a gene; V was cut back by 2 bases and J by 7 bases. CDR1 and CDR2 (germline): KGHSH, LQKENI. The CDR3 is 16 residues long.

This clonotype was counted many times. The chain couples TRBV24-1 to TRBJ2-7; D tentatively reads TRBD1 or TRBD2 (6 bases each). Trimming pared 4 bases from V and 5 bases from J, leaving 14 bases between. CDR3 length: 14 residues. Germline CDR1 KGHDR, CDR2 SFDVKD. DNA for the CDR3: TGTGCCACCAGTGAGCCCGAGGGGGGCGACGAGCAGTACTTC. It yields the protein CATSEPEGGDEQYF.

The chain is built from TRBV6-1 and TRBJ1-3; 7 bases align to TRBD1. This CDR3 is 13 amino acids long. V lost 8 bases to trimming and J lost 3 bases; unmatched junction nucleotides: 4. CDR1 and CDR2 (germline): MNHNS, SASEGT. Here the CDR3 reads CASQGEGGNTIYF. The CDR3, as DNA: TGTGCCAGCCAGGGGGAAGGTGGAAACACCATATATTTT.

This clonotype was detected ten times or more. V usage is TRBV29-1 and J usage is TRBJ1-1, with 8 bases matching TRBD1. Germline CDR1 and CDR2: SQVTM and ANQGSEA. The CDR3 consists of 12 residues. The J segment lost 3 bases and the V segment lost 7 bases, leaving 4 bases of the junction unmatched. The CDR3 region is CSGRQGYTEAFF. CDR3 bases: TGCAGCGGAAGACAGGGGTACACTGAAGCTTTCTTT.

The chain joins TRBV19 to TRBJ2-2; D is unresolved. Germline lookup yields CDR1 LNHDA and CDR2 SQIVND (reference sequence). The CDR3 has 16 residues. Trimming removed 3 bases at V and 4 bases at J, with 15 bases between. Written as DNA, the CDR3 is TGTGCCAGTAGTATCCCGACCCCTCTGATCACCGGGGAGCTGTTTTTT. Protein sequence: CASSIPTPLITGELFF.